This T cell receptor (beta chain) was retrieved from a study of T cells in Graves' hyperthyroidism and ophthalmopathy (dated by TCRdb to 2018 to 2020). Background for the entire study: Peripheral blood samples were taken at the time of initial diagnosis, prior to any treatment. To identify TCR V-J signatures that set the groups apart, the researchers used a discovery cohort of 100 patients, made up of fewer than 50 with Graves' ophthalmopathy and about 55 with stable Graves' hyperthyroidism. Prospective prediction of ophthalmopathy was tested in an independent validation cohort consisting of fewer than 20 hyperthyroidism patients and around 16 patients who later progressed to ophthalmopathy. For training and testing, the 95 to 100 patients in the discovery cohort were randomly divided in a 7:3 ratio. In addition, the study compared T-cell repertoires in thyroid tissue and in blood from about 6 Graves' hyperthyroidism patients. After blood sampling, hyperthyroidism patients were treated with methimazole at a starting dose of 30 mg daily, and ophthalmopathy patients were treated with high-dose intravenous methylprednisolone. The paper describes TCR Vbeta CDR3 sequencing of 135 peripheral blood samples, made up of around 41 ophthalmopathy patients, approximately 73 hyperthyroidism patients and 17 progressor patients. Study-wide findings and limitations: Most expanded thyroid clonotypes (frequency above 0.001) were also detected in blood, suggesting blood repertoires may reflect thyroid immune responses. No statistical method was used to fix the sample size in advance, and group allocation was not hidden from the investigators. In validation, progression to ophthalmopathy was predicted by the model with about 70% sensitivity and roughly 76% specificity, a median of roughly 6.4 months before onset. A model built on a 13 V-J signature distinguished ophthalmopathy from stable hyperthyroidism, reaching around 87% sensitivity and about 81% specificity in cross-validation and 80%/75% in testing.

In the ophthalmopathy patients, disease was moderately to severely active, with a Clinical Activity Score of 3 or more, a NOSPECS grade of 4 or more, and a duration of less than 3 months. Patients with uncontrolled infections, other autoimmune diseases, pregnancy or lactation were excluded. Diagnoses relied on clinical symptoms, serum thyroxine and TRAb, thyroid ultrasound and orbital computed tomography. PBMCs were isolated from 7.5 to 10 ml of fresh peripheral blood by Ficoll-Paque density gradient centrifugation. Total RNA was extracted with Trizol reagent, and quality was checked on an Agilent 2100 Bioanalyzer. The TCR beta CDR3 regions were amplified from the RNA transcripts. For the first round of RT-PCR on the TCR CDR3, the HTBI primer set was used together with the Qiagen OneStep RT-PCR kit. A second multiplex PCR round built the libraries, followed by size selection and purification. Libraries were sequenced paired-end with 100 bp reads on an Illumina HiSeq2000. Regarding the original processing steps: Raw data were processed with SOAPnuke, discarding reads with adapters, uncalled bases, mean Phred below 15, or no exact constant-primer or identifier match. High-quality paired reads were merged using COPE v1.2.5, and each unique nucleotide sequence was defined as a clonotype. MiTCR v1.1 was used to align the clonotypes against IMGT TRBV, TRBD and TRBJ reference segments. The analysis included only V-J combinations with a frequency above 0.0001, which together covered more than 99% of the repertoires. A TCS score was defined as the ratio of F50 (clonal expansion) to E x V (chaos), with BLOSUM62-based TCRdist applied between CDR3 peptides within each V-J. Welch's t-statistics and random forest reduced some 510 V-J features to 10 to 15, which were used in a naive Bayes classifier (R e1071). TCRdb reanalyzed the raw reads on its own, using fastp at Q25 for trimming and MiXCR for clone calling, and kept in-frame beta chains. Rows matching on CDR3 protein sequence are summarized as one entry with the most common DNA and genes. TCRdb, rather than the study authors, made the V and J calls. This sample is represented by 300,000 to 500,000 distinct CDR3 sequences; roughly 13% of them were singletons. 25% to 30% of the sample is in the top ten clones.

This clonotype was counted a few times. This clone's antigen is unknown. Per-base quality was not reported, and no clone a single base away is much larger than it. CDR1 and CDR2, per the germline V gene, are SGDLS and YYNGEE. V was cut back by 0 bases and J by 1 base, leaving a gap of 14 bases between them. Inclusive of the bounding cysteine and phenylalanine, the CDR3 is 17 residues long. Only the CDR3 DNA is retained, 51 bases long and in frame from the first base. The sequence was obtained from a man between 50 and 59 years old with Graves' ophthalmopathy. The chain joins TRBV9 to TRBJ2-1; possibly the D gene is TRBD2, per 5 matching bases. The source material was blood. CDR3 reads: CASSVVGSVWSYNEQFF. The nucleotide sequence reads as follows: TGTGCCAGCAGCGTAGTGGGTAGCGTTTGGTCCTACAATGAGCAGTTCTTC.